This TCR beta chain was documented in a study of blood T cell repertoires in COVID-19. Study-wide background: Some COVID-19 samples were acute and others convalescent; all came from the United States, Italy and Spain.

Clones were read by immunoSEQ multiplex PCR, and TCRdb kept only the in-frame ones, dropping some. The repertoire includes about 280,000 clones, 89% of them detected once, and 0.94% sits in the top ten. This CDR3 spans 14 amino acids. The V gene's germline CDR1 is SGHNT and CDR2 YENEEA. The V and J ends lost 5 bases and 5 bases respectively, with 15 bases between them. Sequencing was done on a sample of peripheral blood. The rearrangement links TRBV11-3 to TRBJ1-1; D perhaps matches TRBD1 (6 bases). The TCR sequence derives from a woman between 40 and 55 years old who had recovered from COVID-19. CDR3 nucleotides: TGTGCCAGCAGCCCAGAGGGGGGGATGACTGAAGCTTTCTTT. This translates into CASSPEGGMTEAFF.